This entry is about one TCR beta chain. Antigen unknown. The data stem from a study of a mutant IDH1 vaccine in newly diagnosed glioma. This CDR3 is 16 amino acids long. Germline V gene sequence: CDR1 KGHSH, CDR2 LQKENI. V trimming: 6 bases; J trimming: 5 bases; junction bases outside the gene matches: 7. Time point indicated: week 11, during vaccination. Vaccination used 300 ug of mutant IDH1 20-mer peptide per dose, with topical imiquimod. Data came from immunoSEQ multiplex PCR; TCRdb stores just in-frame clones and leaves some out. The sample records under 35,000 clones, 90% being singletons. The source was PBMCs, collected from a glioma patient whose treatment included an IDH1 peptide vaccine. The receptor was isolated from a man younger than 30 with glioma. The V and J genes are TRBV18 and TRBJ2-2, with 12 nucleotides matching TRBD2. The CDR3 DNA reads as TGTGCCAGCTCCCCGACTAGCGGGAGAGGGACCGGGGAGCTGTTTTTT. It is translated as CASSPTSGRGTGELFF.